The sequence of this T cell receptor beta chain was determined in a study of cytomegalovirus exposure and HLA in healthy donors. The assay was immunoSEQ multiplex PCR, and TCRdb's table has in-frame clones only and misses some. The sample records 65,000 to 75,000 clones, around 93% being singletons. This TCR derives from a man aged 18-30 years in good health and CMV-seropositive. The sequenced sample was PBMCs.

The CDR3 DNA sequence: TGTGCCAGCAGCTTAGCGGACTCCTACGAGCAGTACTTC. It is translated as CASSLADSYEQYF. The V call is TRBV7-3, the J call TRBJ2-7, with no clear D. This CDR3 spans 13 amino acids. Deletions cut 2 bases from V and 0 bases from J, with 5 bases between. CDR1 SGHTA and CDR2 FQGTGA come from the germline V gene.